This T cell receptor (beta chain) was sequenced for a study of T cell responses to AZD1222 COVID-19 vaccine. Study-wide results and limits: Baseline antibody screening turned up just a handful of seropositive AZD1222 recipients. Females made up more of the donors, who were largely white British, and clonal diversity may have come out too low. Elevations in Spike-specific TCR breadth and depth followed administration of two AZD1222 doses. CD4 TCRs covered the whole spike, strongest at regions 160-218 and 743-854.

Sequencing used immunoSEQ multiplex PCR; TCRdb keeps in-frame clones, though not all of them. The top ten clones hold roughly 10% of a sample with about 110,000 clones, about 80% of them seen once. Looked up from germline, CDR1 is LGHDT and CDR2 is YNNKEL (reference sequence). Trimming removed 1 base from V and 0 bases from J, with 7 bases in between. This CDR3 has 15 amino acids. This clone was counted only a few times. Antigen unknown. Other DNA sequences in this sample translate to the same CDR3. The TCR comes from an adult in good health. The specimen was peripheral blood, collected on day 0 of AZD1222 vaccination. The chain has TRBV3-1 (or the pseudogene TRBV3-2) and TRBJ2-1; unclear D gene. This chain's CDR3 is CASSQGTSSYNEQFF. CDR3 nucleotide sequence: TGTGCCAGCAGCCAAGGAACGAGCTCCTACAATGAGCAGTTCTTC.